This T cell receptor beta chain appears in the sequencing data of a study of control samples from healthy donors and cancer patients. Using immunoSEQ multiplex PCR, the repertoire was profiled, and TCRdb retains in-frame clones only, with some absent. The table includes 95,000 to 150,000 clones, 80% to 90% detected once. V was clipped by 4 bases and J by 4 bases, with 15 bases between them. The CDR3 runs to 15 residues. The germline CDR1 and CDR2 sequences are SGDLS and YYNGEE. The clonotype originates from a man aged 55 to 70 in good health. Sequencing was done on a sample of blood. The rearrangement uses TRBV9 and TRBJ2-1, with D possibly TRBD2 on 5 matching bases. CDR3 loop: CASSPTGSLYNEQFF. CDR3 sequence (DNA): TGTGCCAGCAGCCCCACTGGGAGTCTTTACAATGAGCAGTTCTTC.